This passage covers 21 T cell receptor beta chains from one sample sequenced in a study of chemoradiotherapy in HPV16-positive cancers. Sequencing used immunoSEQ multiplex PCR; TCRdb keeps in-frame clones, though not all of them. Counted here are 30,000 to 40,000 clones, approximately 73% occurring once; the ten biggest clones make up roughly 5.1%. Sequencing used blood, obtained from a patient who underwent chemoradiotherapy. These receptors were collected from a human donor with HPV-associated anogenital cancer.

This rearrangement joins TRBV5-4 to TRBJ2-5; D is ambiguous. Deletions cut 4 bases from V and 7 bases from J, with 14 bases between. CDR3 length: 13 amino acids. The V gene's germline CDR1 is SGHNT and CDR2 YYREEE (reference sequence). The chain's CDR3 is CASSVDQFSTQYF. CDR3 sequence (DNA): TGTGCCAGCAGCGTGGACCAATTCTCGACCCAGTACTTC.

This rearrangement joins TRBV5-5 to TRBJ2-1; D might be TRBD2 (5 bases). V lost 0 bases to trimming and J lost 7 bases, with 14 bases between them. The germline CDR1 and CDR2 sequences are SGHKS and YYEKEE (reference sequence). The CDR3 has 15 residues. CDR3 DNA: TGTGCCAGCAGCTTGGTGTTGGCGGAGGTAAATGAGCAGTTCTTC. Its protein is CASSLVLAEVNEQFF.

This clone has only a few counts. V usage is TRBV7-9 and J usage is TRBJ2-3; TRBD2 agrees at 10 bases. This CDR3 spans 18 amino acids. Germline assignment: CDR1 SEHNR and CDR2 FQNEAQ (reference sequence). V lost 5 bases and J lost 1; bases outside the gene matches: 12. DNA of the CDR3: TGTGCCAGCAGCGCTACCCCTCCGGGACTAGCGCGCACAGATACGCAGTATTTT. It is translated as CASSATPPGLARTDTQYF.

The chain links TRBV27 to TRBJ2-7, with no clear D. The CDR3 spans 13 residues. V lost 2 bases and J lost 3, with 8 bases in between. CDR1 is MNHEY and CDR2 is SMNVEV in the germline V gene (reference sequence). In DNA form, the CDR3 reads TGTGCCAGCAGTTTAGGACCTATCTACGAGCAGTACTTC. Translated: CASSLGPIYEQYF.

V and J are TRBV18 and TRBJ2-7; D remains unclear. Trimming removed 2 bases from V and 1 base from J, with 12 bases in between. CDR1 is KGHSH, CDR2 LQKENI, per germline. This CDR3 comprises 15 residues. The chain's CDR3 is CASSPSASVSYEQYF. The DNA for the CDR3 is TGTGCCAGCTCACCATCGGCCAGCGTTTCCTACGAGCAGTACTTC.

This chain links TRBV29-1 with TRBJ1-1, with 7 bases identical to TRBD1. The length of the CDR3 is 13 residues. Germline lookup yields CDR1 SQVTM and CDR2 ANQGSEA. V gave up 6 bases and J gave up 4 bases; unmatched junction bases: 8. The CDR3 here is CSVGRQGSTEAFF. The CDR3 coding sequence is TGCAGCGTGGGGAGACAGGGAAGCACTGAAGCTTTCTTT.

The table lists this clone with a few counts. V is TRBV27 and J is TRBJ2-2, with D perhaps TRBD1 (6 bases). V was trimmed by 7 bases and J by 3 bases, leaving 12 bases between them. Germline CDR1 is MNHEY and CDR2 is SMNVEV (reference sequence). The CDR3 totals 14 residues. The CDR3 loop reads CASNMNRDTGELFF. DNA of the CDR3: TGTGCCAGCAATATGAACAGGGACACCGGGGAGCTGTTTTTT.

This chain connects TRBV10-2 to TRBJ1-6; possible D gene TRBD1, 6 bases. The length of the CDR3 is 17 residues. Germline V gene data show CDR1 as WSHSY and CDR2 as SAAADI. V was clipped by 3 bases and J by 4 bases, with 16 bases between them. This chain's CDR3 is CASSDGRRGFYNSPLHF. The CDR3 DNA reads TGCGCCAGCAGTGACGGCAGGAGGGGGTTTTATAATTCACCCCTCCACTTT.

This rearrangement joins TRBV5-1 to TRBJ1-4, with TRBD1 as a possible D gene (5 bases). CDR1 is SGHRS and CDR2 is YFSETQ in the germline V gene. CDR3 length: 13 residues. The ends were cut back, 5 bases at V and 8 bases at J, with 13 bases in the middle. The DNA for the CDR3 is TGCGCCAGCAGGGTCAGGGACGGCGAAAAACTGTTTTTT. Translating gives CASRVRDGEKLFF.

As regards this clone: One end of the junction fails to match germline, which may point to a read error. The CDR3 region has the DNA TGTGCCAGCAGTTACGGGCAGGGTATGGAGACCCAGTACTTC. It codes for CASSYGQGMETQYF. This rearrangement joins TRBV10-3 to TRBJ2-5; the D gene is possibly TRBD1 (5 bases). The germline gives CDR1 ENHRY, CDR2 SYGVKD. The CDR3 has 14 amino acids.

This clone was recorded once. This chain links TRBV7-9 with TRBJ2-2, with a possible D match to TRBD1 (5 bases). The CDR3 runs to 17 residues. V lost 2 bases and J 6 bases, leaving 19 bases between the germline ends. Germline assignment: CDR1 SEHNR and CDR2 FQNEAQ (reference sequence). CDR3 region: CASSLLQGYPSAGELFF. Written as DNA, the CDR3 is TGTGCCAGCAGCTTACTCCAGGGTTATCCCTCCGCCGGGGAGCTGTTTTTT.

The J gene is TRBJ2-1, the V gene TRBV14, with D possibly being TRBD2 (5 bases). This CDR3 contains 14 residues. V lost 0 bases and J lost 4, with 7 bases in between. The germline CDR1 and CDR2 sequences are SGHDN and FVKESK. The CDR3 region is CASSQDSGYNEQFF. The CDR3, as DNA: TGTGCCAGCAGCCAAGATTCGGGATACAATGAGCAGTTCTTC.

This clone occurred a few times. CDR3 nucleotides: TGTGCCAGCAGTGGGACAGGGGGCGGCTACACCTTC. Protein product: CASSGTGGGYTF. The V gene is TRBV2, the J gene TRBJ1-2; 11 bases are shared with TRBD1. This CDR3 is built from 12 residues. Germline-derived CDR1 and CDR2 are SNHLY and FYNNEI. Losses at the gene ends were 4 bases for V and 8 bases for J; bases not matched to a gene: 0.

The rearrangement uses TRBV7-3 and TRBJ1-6, with D tentatively TRBD1 (5 bases). The CDR3 has 13 residues. Germline V lookup: CDR1 SGHTA, CDR2 FQGTGA. The V end lost 5 bases, the J end lost 7 bases, and 9 bases lay between the germline ends. CDR3 DNA: TGTGCCAGCAGCAACAGGTTAAATTCACCCCTCCACTTT. This gives the protein CASSNRLNSPLHF.

This clone appeared a few times. The J gene is TRBJ1-2, the V gene TRBV6-5; D uncertain. Germline CDR1 and CDR2: MNHEY and SVGAGI. The CDR3 consists of 12 residues. V lost 5 bases to trimming and J lost 8 bases, with 12 bases between them. CDR3 sequence reads: CASSPTSRGYTF. CDR3 DNA: TGTGCCAGCAGTCCGACGTCGAGGGGCTACACCTTC.

The chain has TRBV19 and TRBJ2-1; TRBD1 might be the D (6 bases). This CDR3 spans 14 amino acids. Germline V CDR1 and CDR2: LNHDA, SQIVND (reference sequence). V was pared by 4 bases and J by 9 bases, with 16 bases between. CDR3 DNA: TGTGCCAGTAGTACAAACACAGGGATAGGTGAGCAGTTCTTC. As protein: CASSTNTGIGEQFF.

This chain uses TRBV18 with TRBJ1-3; D is perhaps TRBD1 (5 bases). Germline V lookup: CDR1 KGHSH, CDR2 LQKENI. Deletions cut 3 bases from V and 4 bases from J, with 19 bases between. The CDR3 consists of 17 residues. The CDR3 coding sequence is TGTGCCAGCTCACCCTGGGACCCAGGGCAATCCGGAAACACCATATATTTT. Amino acid sequence: CASSPWDPGQSGNTIYF. The full variable domain, its missing parts supplied by reference TRBV18 and TRBJ1-3, is NAGVMQNPRHLVRRRGQEARLRCSPMKGHSHVYWYRQLPEEGLKFMVYLQKENIIDESGMPKERFSAEFPKEGPSILRIQQVVRGDSAAYFCASSPWDPGQSGNTIYFGEGSWLTVV.

The chain recombines TRBV7-9 with TRBJ2-5; TRBD1 matches 7 bases. V was clipped by 5 bases and J by 2 bases; unmatched bases: 5. This CDR3 comprises 14 residues. Germline V gene sequence: CDR1 SEHNR, CDR2 FQNEAQ (reference sequence). CDR3: CASSTPGQQETQYF. CDR3 nucleotide sequence: TGTGCCAGCAGCACCCCGGGACAGCAAGAGACCCAGTACTTC.

This clone was seen only a few times. The genes are TRBV29-1 and TRBJ2-7; either TRBD1 or TRBD2 may fit D (5 bases each). The CDR3 is 14 residues long. Germline CDR1 and CDR2: SQVTM and ANQGSEA. Trimming shortened V by 4 bases and J by 5 bases, and 18 bases separated the two germline ends. The CDR3 sequence is CSVGDRSLSDEQYF. CDR3 bases: TGCAGCGTTGGGGACCGATCCTTAAGTGACGAGCAGTACTTC.

The chain links TRBV19 to TRBJ2-2; a weak D match, TRBD1 (5 bases). The V gene's germline CDR1 is LNHDA and CDR2 SQIVND (reference sequence). Trimming cost V 6 bases and J 4 bases, with 12 bases left between them. This CDR3 has 14 residues. CDR3 nucleotide sequence: TGTGCCAGTAGCCGGCCAGGGATCACCGGGGAGCTGTTTTTT. Its protein is CASSRPGITGELFF.

This clone was observed a handful of times. Other DNA sequences of this sample code for an identical CDR3. The V gene is TRBV6-5, the J gene TRBJ1-5, with D maybe TRBD1 (5 bases). CDR1 is MNHEY and CDR2 is SVGAGI in the germline V gene. Trimming left V 6 bases short and J 0 bases short, with 12 bases between. CDR3 size: 15 residues. CDR3 nucleotides: TGTGCCAGCAGGCCGCAGGGTAATAGCAATCAGCCCCAGCATTTT. It translates to CASRPQGNSNQPQHF.